This TCR beta chain stems from a study of shared clonotypes between healthy human individuals. Study in general: Three CD4 naive, three CD4 memory, two CD8 naive and one CD8 memory plate were used per donor. Study-wide results and limits: Clonotype sharing among donors was expected to depend on sequencing depth.

The data were produced by immunoSEQ multiplex PCR, yet TCRdb's version contains in-frame clones alone and is incomplete. Of fewer than 850,000 clones in the sample, roughly 78% were seen once. This clone was seen only a few times. Antigen specificity is unknown. Germline values: CDR1 MNHEY, CDR2 SMNVEV (reference sequence). This CDR3 has 15 residues. V was clipped by 6 bases and J by 5 bases; unmatched bases: 6. The sample taken for sequencing was memory CD4+ T cells sorted from blood. Noted subset: CD45RA-negative fraction. The source is a woman aged 30 to 39 in good health. The chain links TRBV27 to TRBJ2-2, with TRBD2 identical over 10 bases. CDR3 protein: CASRKSGRGTGELFF. In nucleotides, the CDR3 is TGTGCCAGCAGAAAAAGCGGGAGGGGGACCGGGGAGCTGTTTTTT.